A single TCR beta chain is shown here with its context. The data originate from a study of blood T cell repertoires in COVID-19. Overall study context: The samples span acute and convalescent COVID-19 from the United States, Italy and Spain. PBMCs, B-cell-depleted T cells, or T cells were the source of the cDNA or gDNA that made up the material.

Authors' methods: Researchers report that nucleated cell counts were estimated from reference gene primer amplification. Sequencing used immunoSEQ multiplex PCR; TCRdb keeps in-frame clones, though not all of them. That table gives V, J and clone size, and the DNA gave D and trimming. The table shows about 260,000 clones, with about nine tenths occurring only once. Followed longitudinally, the Seattle patients had been enrolled during active infection. Per germline, CDR1 LNHNV and CDR2 YYDKDF (reference sequence). CDR3 size: 14 residues. V shed 5 bases and J shed 6 bases, with 14 bases lying between them.

The J gene is TRBJ1-5, the V gene TRBV15, with D perhaps matching TRBD1 (5 bases). The TCR originated in a person under 30 with COVID-19, enrolled during active disease. The sample comprised peripheral blood. This CDR3 is CATSRGALSQPQHF. In DNA, the CDR3 is TGTGCCACCAGCCGAGGGGCTCTGAGTCAGCCCCAGCATTTT. Variable domain in full (rest from reference TRBV15 and TRBJ1-5): DAMVIQNPRYQVTQFGKPVTLSCSQTLNHNVMYWYQQKSSQAPKLLFHYYDKDFNNEADTPDNFQSRRPNTSFCFLDIRSPGLGDTAMYLCATSRGALSQPQHFGDGTRLSIL.